This TCR beta chain was profiled in a study of T cells after yellow fever vaccination. Study background: SMART-Seq v4 Ultra Low Input prepared libraries from low-cell fractions. Study results and limitations: High-abundance clonotypes from the bulk population could contaminate FACS-sorted repertoires.

TCRdb passed the 5' RACE reads through MiXCR, listing each CDR3 protein once. The sample holds 610,000 or so distinct CDR3 sequences, over 9% seen once. The V gene lost 8 bases and the J gene lost 7 bases, with 9 bases spanning the gap. The length of the CDR3 is 11 residues. Germline CDR1 is SEHNR and CDR2 is FQNEAQ (reference sequence). The sample holds many counts of this clonotype. The antigen is unknown. The receptor's source is a man between 25 and 39 years old who received the YFV17D yellow fever vaccine. This chain links TRBV7-9 with TRBJ2-1; tentative D call: TRBD2 (6 bases). Sequences were derived from PBMCs, sampled on the day of the yellow fever booster vaccination. The chain's CDR3 is CASGRGNEQFF. The CDR3 DNA is TGTGCCAGCGGCCGGGGGAATGAGCAGTTCTTC. The variable domain in full, with the rest retrieved from reference TRBV7-9 and TRBJ2-1, is DTGVSQNPRHKITKRGQNVTFRCDPISEHNRLYWYRQTLGQGPEFLTYFQNEAQLEKSRLLSDRFSAERPKGSFSTLEIQRTEQGDSAMYLCASGRGNEQFFGPGTRLTVL.